Shown below are 31 T cell receptor beta chains from a single sample sequenced in a study of technical replicates of blood from a few donors. The data were produced by immunoSEQ multiplex PCR, yet TCRdb's version contains in-frame clones alone and is incomplete. The table has around 79,000 clones, 94% seen once. The source material was T cells isolated from PBMCs. The receptors were gathered from a human donor in good health.

This clone was seen a single time. The chain employs TRBV6-1 and TRBJ2-2, with a possible D match to TRBD1 (6 bases). The germline gives CDR1 MNHNS, CDR2 SASEGT. V shed 5 bases and J shed 3 bases, with 10 bases lying between them. The CDR3 sequence is 14 residues long. The CDR3 sequence: CASSWTAYTGELFF. The DNA for the CDR3 is TGTGCCAGCAGTTGGACAGCTTACACCGGGGAGCTGTTTTTT.

This chain joins TRBV6-1 and TRBJ2-7, with a possible D match to TRBD1 (5 bases). Per the germline V gene, CDR1 is MNHNS and CDR2 is SASEGT. V lost 6 bases to trimming and J lost 3 bases, with 6 bases between them. The CDR3 consists of 11 residues. CDR3 DNA: TGTGCCAGCAGGCAGGGCTACGAGCAGTACTTC. Residues: CASRQGYEQYF.

This clone has just a few counts. The chain couples TRBV11-3 to TRBJ2-1; 8 bases match TRBD2. CDR1 SGHNT and CDR2 YENEEA come from the germline V gene. With V trimmed by 5 bases and J by 2 bases, 14 bases remained unmatched. The CDR3 totals 18 residues. Here the CDR3 DNA reads TGTGCCAGCAGCCCCCGGGGGGGTTGGGGGGGGACCTACAATGAGCAGTTCTTC. Its protein product is CASSPRGGWGGTYNEQFF.

The V call is TRBV28, the J call TRBJ2-7, with a weak D call TRBD1 (6 bases). The CDR3 runs 17 residues. CDR1 MDHEN and CDR2 SYDVKM come from the germline V gene. Between the trimmed V and J ends, which lost 3 bases and 2 bases, there was a span of 20 bases. DNA of the CDR3: TGTGCCAGCAGTTTTTGGGACACTGGGAGCTCGACCTACGAGCAGTACTTC. Encoded protein: CASSFWDTGSSTYEQYF.

The chain recombines TRBV12-5 with TRBJ1-1; 8 bases agree with TRBD1. CDR3 length: 13 amino acids. The germline V gene has CDR1 LGHNT and CDR2 FRNRAP. V dropped 3 bases and J dropped 5; count of bases not matched to a gene: 2. This CDR3 reads CASGFTGGTEAFF. Here the CDR3 DNA reads TGTGCTAGTGGTTTTACAGGGGGAACTGAAGCTTTCTTT.

V and J are TRBV5-6 and TRBJ2-3; 7 bases agree with TRBD2. Germline CDR1 reads SGHDT; CDR2 reads YYEEEE. V was pared by 3 bases and J by 5 bases, with 0 bases of the junction left unmatched. This CDR3 region has 12 residues. The chain's CDR3 is CASSSGGDTQYF. The CDR3 bases are TGTGCCAGCAGCTCGGGGGGAGATACGCAGTATTTT. Full variable domain (outside the CDR3, taken from reference TRBV5-6 and TRBJ2-3): DAGVTQSPTHLIKTRGQQVTLRCSPKSGHDTVSWYQQALGQGPQFIFQYYEEEERQRGNFPDRFSGHQFPNYSSELNVNALLLGDSALYLCASSSGGDTQYFGPGTRLTVL.

The chain uses TRBV6-1 and TRBJ1-2; D gene ambiguous. Per the germline V gene, CDR1 is MNHNS and CDR2 is SASEGT. Trimming took 1 base from V and 5 from J, leaving 11 bases between them. This CDR3 region has 14 residues. The CDR3 region is CASSEGGGGYGYTF. Written as DNA, the CDR3 is TGTGCCAGCAGTGAAGGGGGAGGTGGTTATGGCTACACCTTC.

This chain uses TRBV2 with TRBJ1-5; D uncertain. The CDR3 spans 13 residues. The germline V gene encodes CDR1 SNHLY and CDR2 FYNNEI. The V and J ends lost 7 bases and 9 bases respectively, with 16 bases between them. The CDR3 region has the DNA TGTGCCAGCATTCCCGACACAGCAGGGCCCCAGCATTTT. Protein sequence: CASIPDTAGPQHF.

The chain employs TRBV27 and TRBJ2-1, with TRBD1 matching over 10 bases. The V and J ends lost 3 bases and 6 bases, in that order; junction bases with no gene match: 2. Germline V CDR1 and CDR2: MNHEY, SMNVEV (reference sequence). CDR3 length equals 14 residues. Written as DNA, the CDR3 is TGTGCCAGCAGTTTTGACAGGGGGCTCAATGAGCAGTTCTTC. It is translated as CASSFDRGLNEQFF.

In its sample, this clone was seen once. The chain joins TRBV11-3 to TRBJ2-6, with D possibly matching TRBD2 (5 bases). This CDR3 has 15 residues. Germline V gene data show CDR1 as SGHNT and CDR2 as YENEEA. Deletions cut 6 bases from V and 4 bases from J, with 13 bases between. As DNA, the CDR3 is TGTGCCAGCAGTGGCGGGCCTCTCGGGGCCAACGTCCTGACTTTC. The encoded protein is CASSGGPLGANVLTF.

The chain employs TRBV27 and TRBJ2-1, with 11 bases that match TRBD2. Germline CDR1 is MNHEY and CDR2 is SMNVEV (reference sequence). Unmatched junction bases numbered 8, after V lost 3 bases and J lost 7 bases. This CDR3 is 16 amino acids long. The CDR3 reads CASSFSSGRVGNEQFF. The CDR3 region has the DNA TGTGCCAGCAGTTTTAGTAGCGGGAGGGTGGGGAATGAGCAGTTCTTC.

J is TRBJ2-3 and V is TRBV27; TRBD1 aligns across 9 bases. With 1 base clipped from V and 2 bases from J, the junction kept 13 bases outside the gene matches. CDR1 is MNHEY, CDR2 SMNVEV, per germline (reference sequence). The CDR3 has 19 amino acids. As DNA, the CDR3 is TGTGCCAGCAGTTTATATTCCTCTGTCAACAGGGGGCCCACAGATACGCAGTATTTT. Translating it yields CASSLYSSVNRGPTDTQYF.

V is TRBV6-1 and J is TRBJ1-1; 8 nucleotides line up with TRBD1. The CDR3 runs 16 residues. V trimming: 4 bases; J trimming: 0 bases; junction bases outside the gene matches: 7. Germline CDR1 is MNHNS and CDR2 is SASEGT. CDR3 residues: CASSGGTGYMNTEAFF. In DNA form, the CDR3 reads TGTGCCAGCAGTGGAGGGACAGGTTATATGAACACTGAAGCTTTCTTT.

The chain links TRBV27 to TRBJ1-1; maybe TRBD1 (5 bases). Germline CDR1 is MNHEY and CDR2 is SMNVEV (reference sequence). Trimming removed 8 bases at V and 0 bases at J, with 19 bases between. This CDR3 is 16 amino acids long. This chain's CDR3 is CASLSGVGGMNTEAFF. In DNA form, the CDR3 reads TGTGCCAGCCTATCGGGTGTGGGGGGAATGAACACTGAAGCTTTCTTT.

The chain carries TRBV13 and TRBJ2-4, with a possible D match to TRBD2 (7 bases). Germline CDR1 reads PRHDT; CDR2 reads FYEKMQ (reference sequence). Deletions cut 5 bases from V and 4 bases from J, with 15 bases between. The CDR3 length is 15 residues. This CDR3 is CASSPPGGAKNIQYF. Here the CDR3 DNA reads TGTGCCAGCAGCCCCCCGGGGGGCGCTAAAAACATTCAGTACTTC.

This rearrangement joins TRBV25-1 to TRBJ1-2; D unresolved. Germline V gene sequence: CDR1 MGHDK, CDR2 SYGVNS. Trimming stripped 4 bases from V and 0 bases from J, with 6 bases between. CDR3 length: 13 amino acids. CDR3: CASSGGANYGYTF. CDR3 DNA: TGTGCCAGCAGTGGGGGAGCTAACTATGGCTACACCTTC.

V gene TRBV30 combines with J gene TRBJ2-7, with a possible D match to TRBD1 (6 bases). Germline V gives CDR1 GTSNPN, CDR2 SVGIG (reference sequence). The V end was cut by 5 bases, the J end by 3 bases, with 17 bases between. The CDR3 is 14 residues long. CDR3 in amino acids: CAWGSDSRGYEQYF. CDR3 nucleotides: TGTGCCTGGGGCTCGGACAGCCGAGGCTACGAGCAGTACTTC.

V is TRBV11-1 and J is TRBJ2-1; TRBD2 agrees at 8 bases. The V gene end was trimmed by 3 bases and the J gene end by 6 bases; junction bases not matched to a gene: 10. The CDR3 length is 16 residues. Germline V gene data show CDR1 as SGHAT and CDR2 as FQDESV (reference sequence). For the CDR3, the DNA is TGTGCCAGCAGCTTCCGGCTAGCGGGTTCCGGCAATGAGCAGTTCTTC. This gives the protein CASSFRLAGSGNEQFF.

This rearrangement joins TRBV28 to TRBJ2-7, with 9 bases lining up with TRBD1. V was pared by 6 bases and J by 2 bases, with 8 bases of the junction left unmatched. The CDR3 is 15 amino acids. CDR1 MDHEN and CDR2 SYDVKM come from the germline V gene. CDR3 protein: CASREPGQGPYEQYF. The CDR3 DNA reads TGTGCCAGCAGAGAGCCGGGACAGGGTCCCTACGAGCAGTACTTC.

The chain carries TRBV29-1 and TRBJ2-2; possible D gene TRBD2, 5 bases. Germline V gives CDR1 SQVTM, CDR2 ANQGSEA. Trimming stripped 6 bases from V and 1 base from J, with 15 bases between. The CDR3 totals 15 residues. CDR3 protein: CSVKMLAGNTGELFF. CDR3 bases: TGCAGCGTGAAAATGCTGGCGGGGAACACCGGGGAGCTGTTTTTT.

This clone came up once. V and J are TRBV27 and TRBJ2-7, with D possibly being TRBD1 (5 bases). The germline V gene has CDR1 MNHEY and CDR2 SMNVEV (reference sequence). The V end was cut by 0 bases, the J end by 4 bases, with 13 bases between. The CDR3 totals 15 residues. The CDR3 protein is CASSLSPGQGYEQYF. In DNA form, the CDR3 reads TGTGCCAGCAGTTTATCCCCAGGTCAGGGATACGAGCAGTACTTC.

V gene TRBV18 combines with J gene TRBJ1-1, with D unresolved. Between the trimmed V and J ends, which lost 0 bases and 1 base, there was a span of 12 bases. The CDR3 extends over 16 amino acids. In germline, CDR1 is KGHSH, CDR2 LQKENI. The CDR3 loop is CASSPPDQGANTEAFF. The CDR3 coding sequence is TGTGCCAGCTCACCACCGGATCAAGGAGCGAACACTGAAGCTTTCTTT.

V and J are TRBV7-6 and TRBJ1-2; D uncertain. The CDR3 is 18 amino acids. Germline loops: CDR1 SGHVS, CDR2 FNYEAQ. The V gene lost 1 base and the J gene lost 0 bases, with 18 bases spanning the gap. Here the CDR3 reads CASSLGAHRADTNYGYTF. The CDR3 coding sequence is TGTGCCAGCAGCTTAGGGGCTCACCGCGCCGATACTAACTATGGCTACACCTTC.

The chain has TRBV28 and TRBJ2-1; 7 bases are shared with TRBD1. With 5 bases clipped from V and 2 bases from J, the junction kept 6 bases outside the gene matches. The CDR3 has 15 amino acids. Germline CDR1 is MDHEN and CDR2 is SYDVKM. CDR3 nucleotide sequence: TGTGCCAGCAGTCCGAACAGGGGTACCTACAATGAGCAGTTCTTC. This gives the protein CASSPNRGTYNEQFF.

The chain is built from TRBV5-5 and TRBJ1-4; no definite D call. V gave up 1 base and J gave up 0 bases, with 4 bases separating them. The CDR3 runs 14 residues. Germline lookup yields CDR1 SGHKS and CDR2 YYEKEE (reference sequence). CDR3 bases: TGTGCCAGCAGCTTGCGAGCAACTAATGAAAAACTGTTTTTT. As protein: CASSLRATNEKLFF.

This clone has a handful of counts. The chain uses TRBV4-1 and TRBJ1-1; D unresolved. This CDR3 comprises 12 residues. V lost 3 bases, J lost 7 bases, and 9 bases lay in between. Germline values: CDR1 MGHRA, CDR2 YSYEKL. The CDR3: CASSHREHEAFF. In DNA form, the CDR3 reads TGCGCCAGCAGCCATCGGGAACATGAAGCTTTCTTT.

The chain uses TRBV6-6 and TRBJ2-2; 10 bases are shared with TRBD2. The CDR3 runs to 15 residues. With V trimmed by 5 bases and J by 0 bases, 0 bases remained unmatched. CDR1 is MNHNY and CDR2 is SVGAGI in the germline V gene (reference sequence). CDR3 in DNA: TGTGCCAGCAGTACTAGCGGGGCGAACACCGGGGAGCTGTTTTTT. As protein: CASSTSGANTGELFF.

The chain combines TRBV7-3 with TRBJ2-5; 8 nucleotides match TRBD2. V shed 0 bases and J 4 bases; nucleotides not matched to a gene: 7. Germline loops: CDR1 SGHTA, CDR2 FQGTGA. The CDR3 has 16 residues. In nucleotides, the CDR3 is TGTGCCAGCAGCTTAACTGGCGGGGGGATTCGAGAGACCCAGTACTTC. Its translation is CASSLTGGGIRETQYF.

The chain recombines TRBV6-5 with TRBJ2-1, with a weak D call TRBD2 (6 bases). Germline CDR1 reads MNHEY; CDR2 reads SVGAGI. CDR3 length: 15 residues. The V end lost 4 bases, the J end lost 3 bases, and 13 bases lay between the germline ends. The CDR3 DNA reads as TGTGCCAGCAGTTCCCGGGACTTGTACTACAATGAGCAGTTCTTC. Its translation: CASSSRDLYYNEQFF.

V is TRBV6-5 and J is TRBJ1-1, with D unresolved. V dropped 5 bases and J dropped 4 bases, with 14 bases sitting between them. CDR1 is MNHEY, CDR2 SVGAGI, per germline. This CDR3 contains 14 residues. As DNA, the CDR3 is TGTGCCAGCAGTCCCAGAGGGTCATCCACTGAAGCTTTCTTT. It encodes CASSPRGSSTEAFF.

This chain's CDR3 is CASSLRGPSSKGYTF. CDR3 sequence (DNA): TGTGCCAGCAGCCTTAGGGGCCCTTCCTCAAAGGGCTACACCTTC. The genes are TRBV6-5 and TRBJ1-2; tentatively, D is TRBD1 (5 bases). Per the germline V gene, CDR1 is MNHEY and CDR2 is SVGAGI. Trimming stripped 6 bases from V and 8 bases from J, with 22 bases between. The CDR3 consists of 15 residues.